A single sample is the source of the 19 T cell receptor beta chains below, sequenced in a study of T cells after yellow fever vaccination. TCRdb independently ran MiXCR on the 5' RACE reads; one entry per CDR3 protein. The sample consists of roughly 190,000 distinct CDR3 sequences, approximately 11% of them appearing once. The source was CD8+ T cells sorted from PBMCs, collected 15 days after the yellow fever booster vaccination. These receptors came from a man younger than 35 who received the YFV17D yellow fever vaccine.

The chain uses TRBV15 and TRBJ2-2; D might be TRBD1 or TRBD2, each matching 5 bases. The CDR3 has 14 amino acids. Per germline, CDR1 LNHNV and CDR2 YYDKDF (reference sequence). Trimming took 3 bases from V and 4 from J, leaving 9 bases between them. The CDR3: CATSSRAGTGELFF. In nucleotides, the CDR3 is TGTGCCACCAGCAGCAGGGCGGGCACCGGGGAGCTGTTTTTT. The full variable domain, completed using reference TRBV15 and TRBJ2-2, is DAMVIQNPRYQVTQFGKPVTLSCSQTLNHNVMYWYQQKSSQAPKLLFHYYDKDFNNEADTPDNFQSRRPNTSFCFLDIRSPGLGDTAMYLCATSSRAGTGELFFGEGSRLTVL.

The CDR3 DNA is TGTGCCAGCAGACGAGGGACAGCGGGGAATTCACCCCTCCACTTT. Translating it yields CASRRGTAGNSPLHF. The chain links TRBV6-5 to TRBJ1-6, with 7 bases fitting TRBD1. Germline V gene sequence: CDR1 MNHEY, CDR2 SVGAGI. The J segment lost 7 bases and the V segment lost 6 bases, leaving 9 bases of the junction unmatched. The CDR3 is 15 amino acids.

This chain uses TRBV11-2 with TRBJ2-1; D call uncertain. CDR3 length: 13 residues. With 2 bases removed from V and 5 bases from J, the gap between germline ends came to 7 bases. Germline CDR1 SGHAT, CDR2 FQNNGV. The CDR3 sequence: CASSLLTNNEQFF. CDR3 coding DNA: TGTGCCAGCAGCTTATTGACAAACAATGAGCAGTTCTTC.

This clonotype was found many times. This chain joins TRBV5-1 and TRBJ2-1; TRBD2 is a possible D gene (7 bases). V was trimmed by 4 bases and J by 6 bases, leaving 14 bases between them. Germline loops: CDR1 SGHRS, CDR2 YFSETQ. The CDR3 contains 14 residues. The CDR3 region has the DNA TGCGCCAGCAGCCGCTCGGGGGGCCCCAATGAGCAGTTCTTC. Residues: CASSRSGGPNEQFF.

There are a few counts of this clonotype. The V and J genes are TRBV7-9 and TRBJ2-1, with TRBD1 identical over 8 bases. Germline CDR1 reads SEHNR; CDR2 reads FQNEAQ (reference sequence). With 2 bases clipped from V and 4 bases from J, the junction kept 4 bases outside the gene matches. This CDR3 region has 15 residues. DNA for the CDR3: TGTGCCAGCAGCTTAAGCGACAGGGGATACAATGAGCAGTTCTTC. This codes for CASSLSDRGYNEQFF.

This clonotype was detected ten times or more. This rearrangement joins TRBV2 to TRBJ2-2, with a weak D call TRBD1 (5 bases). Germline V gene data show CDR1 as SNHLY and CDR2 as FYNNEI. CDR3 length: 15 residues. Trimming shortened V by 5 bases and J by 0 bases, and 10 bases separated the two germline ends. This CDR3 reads CASSLTEANTGELFF. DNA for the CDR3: TGTGCCAGCAGTCTGACAGAAGCGAACACCGGGGAGCTGTTTTTT.

CDR3 DNA sequence: TGTGCCACCAGCCCCGGGAACTACAATGAGCAGTTCTTC. Its protein is CATSPGNYNEQFF. The chain is built from TRBV15 and TRBJ2-1; D perhaps matches TRBD2 (5 bases). The CDR3 extends over 13 amino acids. With 5 bases removed from V and 3 bases from J, the gap between germline ends came to 8 bases. CDR1 and CDR2 (germline): LNHNV, YYDKDF (reference sequence).

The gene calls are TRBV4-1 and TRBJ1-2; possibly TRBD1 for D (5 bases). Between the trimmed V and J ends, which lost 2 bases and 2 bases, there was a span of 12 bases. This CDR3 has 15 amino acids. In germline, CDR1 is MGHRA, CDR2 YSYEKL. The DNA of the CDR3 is TGCGCCAGCAGCCAACAGTCAGGGTTAAACTATGGCTACACCTTC. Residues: CASSQQSGLNYGYTF.

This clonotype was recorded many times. The CDR3 is CASSLRGLDRETQYF. The DNA of the CDR3 is TGTGCCAGCAGCTTACGGGGCCTCGATCGAGAGACCCAGTACTTC. The chain is built from TRBV7-2 and TRBJ2-5, with D possibly being TRBD1 or TRBD2 (5 bases each). This CDR3 has 15 amino acids. V was cut by 2 bases and J by 4 bases, with 14 bases left in between. Germline loops: CDR1 SGHTA, CDR2 FQGNSA.

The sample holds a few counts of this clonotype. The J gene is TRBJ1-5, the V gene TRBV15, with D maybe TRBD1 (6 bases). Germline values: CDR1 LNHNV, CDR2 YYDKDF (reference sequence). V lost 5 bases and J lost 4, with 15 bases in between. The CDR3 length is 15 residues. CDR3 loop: CATSFGGGPNQPQHF. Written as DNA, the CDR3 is TGTGCCACCAGCTTCGGAGGGGGACCTAATCAGCCCCAGCATTTT.

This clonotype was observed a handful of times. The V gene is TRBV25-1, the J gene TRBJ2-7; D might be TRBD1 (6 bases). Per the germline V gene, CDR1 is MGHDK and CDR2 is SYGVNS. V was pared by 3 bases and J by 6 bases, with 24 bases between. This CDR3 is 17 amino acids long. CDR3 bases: TGTGCCAGCAGTGATCGGACCAGACAGGTGAAGATCGGCGAGCAGTACGTC. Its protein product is CASSDRTRQVKIGEQYV.

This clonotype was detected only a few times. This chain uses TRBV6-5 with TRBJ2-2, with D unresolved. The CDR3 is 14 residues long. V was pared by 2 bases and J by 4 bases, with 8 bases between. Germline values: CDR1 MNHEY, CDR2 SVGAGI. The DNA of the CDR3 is TGTGCCAGCAGTTACGATTTCGGCACCGGGGAGCTGTTTTTT. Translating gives CASSYDFGTGELFF.

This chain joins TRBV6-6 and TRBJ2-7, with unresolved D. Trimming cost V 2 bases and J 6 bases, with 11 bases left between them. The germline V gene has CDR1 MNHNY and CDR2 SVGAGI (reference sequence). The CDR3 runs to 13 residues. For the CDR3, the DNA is TGTGCCAGCAGTTACCCTATTCGAGCCGAGCAGTACTTC. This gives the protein CASSYPIRAEQYF.

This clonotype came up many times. The CDR3 protein is CASSQEILADTQYF. In DNA, the CDR3 is TGTGCCAGCAGCCAAGAAATACTGGCAGATACGCAGTATTTT. V is TRBV3-1 and J is TRBJ2-3; unclear D gene. Germline V CDR1 and CDR2: LGHDT, YNNKEL (reference sequence). V was pared by 0 bases and J by 4 bases, with 8 bases between. CDR3 length: 14 amino acids.

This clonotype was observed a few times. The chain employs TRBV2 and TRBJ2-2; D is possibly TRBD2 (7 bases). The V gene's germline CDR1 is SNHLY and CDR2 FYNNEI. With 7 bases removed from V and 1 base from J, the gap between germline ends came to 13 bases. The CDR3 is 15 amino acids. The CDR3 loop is CASTGGLGNTGELFF. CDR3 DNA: TGTGCCAGCACGGGGGGCTTGGGGAACACCGGGGAGCTGTTTTTT.

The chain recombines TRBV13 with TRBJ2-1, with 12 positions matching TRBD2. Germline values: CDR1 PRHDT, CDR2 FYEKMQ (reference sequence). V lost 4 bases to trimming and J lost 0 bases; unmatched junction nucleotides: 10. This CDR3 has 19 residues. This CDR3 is CASSSVPSGGAGSYNEQFF. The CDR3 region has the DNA TGTGCCAGCAGCTCCGTCCCTAGCGGGGGGGCTGGCTCCTACAATGAGCAGTTCTTC.

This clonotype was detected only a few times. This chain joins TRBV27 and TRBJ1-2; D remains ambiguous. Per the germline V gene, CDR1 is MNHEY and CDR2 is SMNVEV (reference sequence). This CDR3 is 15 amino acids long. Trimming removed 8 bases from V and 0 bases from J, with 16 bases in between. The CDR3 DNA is TGTGCCAGCCTCCGGGATGCCAACTCTAACTATGGCTACACCTTC. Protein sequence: CASLRDANSNYGYTF.

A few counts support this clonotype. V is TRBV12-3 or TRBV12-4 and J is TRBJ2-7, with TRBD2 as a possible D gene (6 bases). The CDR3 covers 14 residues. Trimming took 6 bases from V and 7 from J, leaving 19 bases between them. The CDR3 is CASSPGGLLGEQYF. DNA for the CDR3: TGTGCCAGCAGCCCCGGGGGACTCCTGGGGGAGCAGTACTTC.

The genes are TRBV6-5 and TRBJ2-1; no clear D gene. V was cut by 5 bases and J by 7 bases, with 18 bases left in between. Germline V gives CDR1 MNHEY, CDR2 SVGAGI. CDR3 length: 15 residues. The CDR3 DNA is TGTGCCAGCAGTCACCCCCTCGGCGGTGTAAATGAGCAGTTCTTC. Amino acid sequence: CASSHPLGGVNEQFF.